This T cell receptor (beta chain) was retrieved from a study of blood T cells in healthy people across ages. Regarding the study as a whole: Comparison with aged donors showed that long-lived donors had more naive CD4+ cells and higher diversity.

With 2 bases removed from V and 6 bases from J, the gap between germline ends came to 12 bases. There are 14 residues in the CDR3. PCR was performed a second time for about 7 to 11 cycles using a sample-barcoded 5' primer and a J-beta primer mix. A template-switch adaptor containing 12 random nucleotides labeled each cDNA molecule. Each CDR3 protein gets one entry after TCRdb re-called the 5' RACE reads with MiXCR. Of over 750,000 distinct CDR3 sequences in the sample, 25% were seen once. Points on this clonotype: The antigen remains undetermined.

These sequences were also reported in another study, on T cells of mothers and their children.

The receptor was derived from a boy aged 5-17 years in good health. The chain is built from TRBV12-3 or TRBV12-4 and TRBJ2-3; D is perhaps TRBD1 (6 bases). Input material: blood. This chain's CDR3 is CASSLSGVSDTQYF. In DNA form, the CDR3 reads TGTGCCAGCAGTTTATCAGGGGTTAGCGATACGCAGTATTTT.